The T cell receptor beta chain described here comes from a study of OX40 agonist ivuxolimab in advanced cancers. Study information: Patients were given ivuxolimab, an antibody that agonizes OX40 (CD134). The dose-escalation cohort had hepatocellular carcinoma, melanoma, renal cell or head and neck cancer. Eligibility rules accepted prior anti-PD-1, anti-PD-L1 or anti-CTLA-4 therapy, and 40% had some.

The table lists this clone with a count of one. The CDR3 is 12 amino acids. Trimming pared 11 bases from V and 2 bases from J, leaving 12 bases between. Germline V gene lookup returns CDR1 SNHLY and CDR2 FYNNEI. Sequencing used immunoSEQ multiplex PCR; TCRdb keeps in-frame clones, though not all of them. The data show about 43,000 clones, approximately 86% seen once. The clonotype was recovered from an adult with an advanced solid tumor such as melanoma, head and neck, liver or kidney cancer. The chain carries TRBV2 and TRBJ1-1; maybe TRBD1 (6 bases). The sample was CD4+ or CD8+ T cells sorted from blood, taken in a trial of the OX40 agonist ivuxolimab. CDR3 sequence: CADRDTNTEAFF. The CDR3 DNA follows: TGTGCCGACCGGGACACCAACACTGAAGCTTTCTTT.